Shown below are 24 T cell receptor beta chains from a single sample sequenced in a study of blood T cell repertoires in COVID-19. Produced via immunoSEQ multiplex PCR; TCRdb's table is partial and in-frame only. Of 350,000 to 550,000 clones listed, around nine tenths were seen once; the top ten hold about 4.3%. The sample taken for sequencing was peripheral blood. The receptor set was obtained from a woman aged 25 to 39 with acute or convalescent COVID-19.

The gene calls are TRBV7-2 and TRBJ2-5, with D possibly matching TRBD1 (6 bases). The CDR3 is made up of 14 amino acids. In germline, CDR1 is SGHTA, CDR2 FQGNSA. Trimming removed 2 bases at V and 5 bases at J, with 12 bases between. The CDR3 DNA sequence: TGTGCCAGCAGCTTATACAGGGCAGGGGAGACCCAGTACTTC. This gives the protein CASSLYRAGETQYF.

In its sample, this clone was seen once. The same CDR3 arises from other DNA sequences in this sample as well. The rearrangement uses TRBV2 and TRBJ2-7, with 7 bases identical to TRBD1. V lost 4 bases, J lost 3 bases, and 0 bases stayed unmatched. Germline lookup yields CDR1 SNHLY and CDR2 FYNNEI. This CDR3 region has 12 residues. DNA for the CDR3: TGTGCCAGCAGTGGACAGGGCTACGAGCAGTACTTC. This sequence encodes CASSGQGYEQYF.

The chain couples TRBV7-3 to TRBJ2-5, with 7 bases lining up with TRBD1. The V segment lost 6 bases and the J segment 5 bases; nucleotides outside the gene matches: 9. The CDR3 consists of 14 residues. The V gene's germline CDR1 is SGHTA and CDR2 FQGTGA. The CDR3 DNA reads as TGTGCCAGCAGTCCGACAGGGAAGGCCGAGACCCAGTACTTC. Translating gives CASSPTGKAETQYF.

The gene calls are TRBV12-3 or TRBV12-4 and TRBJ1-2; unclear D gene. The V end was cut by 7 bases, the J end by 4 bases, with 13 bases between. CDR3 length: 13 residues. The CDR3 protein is CASTQTSSYGYTF. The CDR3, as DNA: TGTGCCAGCACTCAGACATCGAGCTATGGCTACACCTTC.

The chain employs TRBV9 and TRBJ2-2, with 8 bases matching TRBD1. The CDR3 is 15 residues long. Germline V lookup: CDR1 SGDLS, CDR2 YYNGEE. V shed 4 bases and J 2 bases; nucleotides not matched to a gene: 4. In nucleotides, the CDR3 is TGTGCCAGCAGCCCTGGGACAGGAAACACCGGGGAGCTGTTTTTT. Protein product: CASSPGTGNTGELFF. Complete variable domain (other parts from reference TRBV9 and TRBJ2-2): DSGVTQTPKHLITATGQRVTLRCSPRSGDLSVYWYQQSLDQGLQFLIQYYNGEERAKGNILERFSAQQFPDLHSELNLSSLELGDSALYFCASSPGTGNTGELFFGEGSRLTVL.

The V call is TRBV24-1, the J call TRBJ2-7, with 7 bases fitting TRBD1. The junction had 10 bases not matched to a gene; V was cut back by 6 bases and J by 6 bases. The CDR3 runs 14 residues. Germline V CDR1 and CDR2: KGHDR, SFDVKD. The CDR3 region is CATSRTGVAGEQYF. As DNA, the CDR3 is TGTGCCACCAGTAGGACAGGTGTGGCGGGCGAGCAGTACTTC.

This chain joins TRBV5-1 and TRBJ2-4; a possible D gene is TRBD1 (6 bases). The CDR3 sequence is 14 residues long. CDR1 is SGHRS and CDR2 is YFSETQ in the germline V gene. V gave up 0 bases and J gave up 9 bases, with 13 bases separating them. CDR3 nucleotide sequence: TGCGCCAGCAGCTTGGGCAGGGAAGGGGGCATTCAGTACTTC. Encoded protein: CASSLGREGGIQYF.

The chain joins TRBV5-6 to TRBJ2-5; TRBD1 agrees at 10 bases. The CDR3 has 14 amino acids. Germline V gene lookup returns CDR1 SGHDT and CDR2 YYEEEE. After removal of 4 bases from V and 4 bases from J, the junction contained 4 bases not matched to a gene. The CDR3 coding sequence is TGTGCCAGCAGCGGGGACAGGGGAGGAGAGACCCAGTACTTC. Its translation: CASSGDRGGETQYF. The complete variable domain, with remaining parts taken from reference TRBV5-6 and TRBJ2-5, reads DAGVTQSPTHLIKTRGQQVTLRCSPKSGHDTVSWYQQALGQGPQFIFQYYEEEERQRGNFPDRFSGHQFPNYSSELNVNALLLGDSALYLCASSGDRGGETQYFGPGTRLLVL.

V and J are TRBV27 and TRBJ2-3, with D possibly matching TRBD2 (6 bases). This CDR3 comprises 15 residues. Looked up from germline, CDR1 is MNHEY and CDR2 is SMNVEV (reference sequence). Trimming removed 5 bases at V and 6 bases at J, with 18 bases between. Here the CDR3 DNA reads TGTGCCAGCAGTCCGGACTACTTAGTTGACGATACGCAGTATTTT. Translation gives CASSPDYLVDDTQYF.

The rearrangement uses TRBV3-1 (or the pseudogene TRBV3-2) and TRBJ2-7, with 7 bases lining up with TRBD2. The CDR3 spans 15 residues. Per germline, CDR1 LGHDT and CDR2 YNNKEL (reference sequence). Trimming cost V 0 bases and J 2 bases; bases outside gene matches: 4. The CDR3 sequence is CASSQDPRGTYEQYF. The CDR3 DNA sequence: TGTGCCAGCAGCCAAGATCCGCGGGGGACCTACGAGCAGTACTTC.

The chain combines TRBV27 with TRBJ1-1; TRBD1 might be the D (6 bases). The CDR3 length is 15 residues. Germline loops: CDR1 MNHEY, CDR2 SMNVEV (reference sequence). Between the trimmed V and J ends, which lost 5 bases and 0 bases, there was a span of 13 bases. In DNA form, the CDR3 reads TGTGCCAGCAGTCCCCTAGGGGGACTGAACACTGAAGCTTTCTTT. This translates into CASSPLGGLNTEAFF.

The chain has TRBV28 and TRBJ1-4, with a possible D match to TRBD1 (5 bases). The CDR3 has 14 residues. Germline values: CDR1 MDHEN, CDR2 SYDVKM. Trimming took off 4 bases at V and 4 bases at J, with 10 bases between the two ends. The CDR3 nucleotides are TGTGCCAGCAGTTCGACAGCCAATAATGAAAAACTGTTTTTT. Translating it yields CASSSTANNEKLFF. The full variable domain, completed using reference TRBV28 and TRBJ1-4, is DVKVTQSSRYLVKRTGEKVFLECVQDMDHENMFWYRQDPGLGLRLIYFSYDVKMKEKGDIPEGYSVSREKKERFSLILESASTNQTSMYLCASSSTANNEKLFFGSGTQLSVL.

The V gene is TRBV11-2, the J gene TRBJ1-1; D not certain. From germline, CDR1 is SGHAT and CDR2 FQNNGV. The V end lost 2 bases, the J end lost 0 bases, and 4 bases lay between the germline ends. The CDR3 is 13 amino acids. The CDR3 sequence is CASSLQLNTEAFF. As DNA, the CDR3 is TGTGCCAGCAGCTTACAGTTGAACACTGAAGCTTTCTTT.

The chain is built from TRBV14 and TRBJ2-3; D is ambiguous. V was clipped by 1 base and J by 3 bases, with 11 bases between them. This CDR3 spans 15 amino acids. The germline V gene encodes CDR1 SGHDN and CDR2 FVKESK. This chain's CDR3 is CASSQGFSLTDTQYF. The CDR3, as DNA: TGTGCCAGCAGCCAAGGTTTTAGTCTAACAGATACGCAGTATTTT.

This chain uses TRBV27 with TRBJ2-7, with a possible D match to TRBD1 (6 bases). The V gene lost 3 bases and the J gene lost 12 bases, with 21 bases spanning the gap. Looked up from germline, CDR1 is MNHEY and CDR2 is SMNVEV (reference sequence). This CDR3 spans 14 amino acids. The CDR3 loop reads CASSFRTGTTNAYF. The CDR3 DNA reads TGTGCCAGCAGTTTTCGCACCGGGACAACCAACGCGTACTTC.

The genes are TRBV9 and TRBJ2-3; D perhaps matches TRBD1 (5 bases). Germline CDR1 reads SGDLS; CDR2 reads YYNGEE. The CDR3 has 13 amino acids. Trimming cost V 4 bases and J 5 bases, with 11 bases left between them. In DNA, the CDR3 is TGTGCCAGCAGCATTACTACAGGAGATACGCAGTATTTT. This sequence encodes CASSITTGDTQYF.

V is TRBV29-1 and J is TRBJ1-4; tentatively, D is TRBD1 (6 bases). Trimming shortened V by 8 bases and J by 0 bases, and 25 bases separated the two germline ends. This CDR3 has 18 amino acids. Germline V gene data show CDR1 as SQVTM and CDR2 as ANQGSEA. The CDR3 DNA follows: TGCAGCACGCGGTATGATGCTATGACAGGATCAACTAATGAAAAACTGTTTTTT. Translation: CSTRYDAMTGSTNEKLFF.

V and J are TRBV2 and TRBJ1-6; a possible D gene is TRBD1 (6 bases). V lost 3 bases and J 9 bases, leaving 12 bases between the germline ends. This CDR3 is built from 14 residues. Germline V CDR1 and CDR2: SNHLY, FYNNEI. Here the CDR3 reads CASSDARGISPLHF. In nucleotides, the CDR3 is TGTGCCAGCAGTGATGCCAGGGGTATTTCACCCCTCCACTTT. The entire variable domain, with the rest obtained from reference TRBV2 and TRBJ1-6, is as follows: EPEVTQTPSHQVTQMGQEVILRCVPISNHLYFYWYRQILGQKVEFLVSFYNNEISEKSEIFDDQFSVERPDGSNFTLKIRSTKLEDSAMYFCASSDARGISPLHFGNGTRLTVT.

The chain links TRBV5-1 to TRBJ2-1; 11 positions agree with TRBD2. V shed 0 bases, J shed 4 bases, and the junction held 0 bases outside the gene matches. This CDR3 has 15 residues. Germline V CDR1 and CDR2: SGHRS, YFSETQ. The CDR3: CASSLASGGYNEQFF. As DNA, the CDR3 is TGCGCCAGCAGCTTGGCTAGCGGGGGGTACAATGAGCAGTTCTTC.

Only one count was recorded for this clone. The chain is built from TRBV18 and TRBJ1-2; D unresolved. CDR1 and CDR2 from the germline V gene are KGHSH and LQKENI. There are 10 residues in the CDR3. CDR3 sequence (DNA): TGTGCTGGACGGACTTTGAGCTACACCTTC. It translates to CAGRTLSYTF.

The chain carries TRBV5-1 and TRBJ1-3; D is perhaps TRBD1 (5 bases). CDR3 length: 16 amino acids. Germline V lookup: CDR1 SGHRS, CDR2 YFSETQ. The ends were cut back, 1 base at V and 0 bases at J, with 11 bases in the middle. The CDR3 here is CASSLTGDNSGNTIYF. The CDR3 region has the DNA TGCGCCAGCAGCTTGACAGGCGACAACTCTGGAAACACCATATATTTT.

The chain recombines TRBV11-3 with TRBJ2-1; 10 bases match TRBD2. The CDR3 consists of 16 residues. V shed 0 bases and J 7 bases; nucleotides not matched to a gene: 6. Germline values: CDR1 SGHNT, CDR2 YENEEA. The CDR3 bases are TGTGCCAGCAGCTTAGATCCAGCGGGGGGGGAAAATGAGCAGTTCTTC. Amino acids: CASSLDPAGGENEQFF.

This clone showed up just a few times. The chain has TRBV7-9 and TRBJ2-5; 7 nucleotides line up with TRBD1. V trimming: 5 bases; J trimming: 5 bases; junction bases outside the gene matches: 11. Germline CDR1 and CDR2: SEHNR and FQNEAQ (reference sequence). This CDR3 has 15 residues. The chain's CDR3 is CASSDFARGSETQYF. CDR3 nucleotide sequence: TGTGCCAGCAGCGACTTCGCCAGGGGGTCGGAGACCCAGTACTTC.

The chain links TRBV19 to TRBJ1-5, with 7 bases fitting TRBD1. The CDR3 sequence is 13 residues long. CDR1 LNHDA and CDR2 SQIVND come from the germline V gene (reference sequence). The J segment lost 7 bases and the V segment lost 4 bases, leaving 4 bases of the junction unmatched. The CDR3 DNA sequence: TGTGCCAGTAGTAATGACAGGGTCCAGCCCCAGCATTTT. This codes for CASSNDRVQPQHF. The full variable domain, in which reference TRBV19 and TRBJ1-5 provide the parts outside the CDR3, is DGGITQSPKYLFRKEGQNVTLSCEQNLNHDAMYWYRQDPGQGLRLIYYSQIVNDFQKGDIAEGYSVSREKKESFPLTVTSAQKNPTAFYLCASSNDRVQPQHFGDGTRLSIL.